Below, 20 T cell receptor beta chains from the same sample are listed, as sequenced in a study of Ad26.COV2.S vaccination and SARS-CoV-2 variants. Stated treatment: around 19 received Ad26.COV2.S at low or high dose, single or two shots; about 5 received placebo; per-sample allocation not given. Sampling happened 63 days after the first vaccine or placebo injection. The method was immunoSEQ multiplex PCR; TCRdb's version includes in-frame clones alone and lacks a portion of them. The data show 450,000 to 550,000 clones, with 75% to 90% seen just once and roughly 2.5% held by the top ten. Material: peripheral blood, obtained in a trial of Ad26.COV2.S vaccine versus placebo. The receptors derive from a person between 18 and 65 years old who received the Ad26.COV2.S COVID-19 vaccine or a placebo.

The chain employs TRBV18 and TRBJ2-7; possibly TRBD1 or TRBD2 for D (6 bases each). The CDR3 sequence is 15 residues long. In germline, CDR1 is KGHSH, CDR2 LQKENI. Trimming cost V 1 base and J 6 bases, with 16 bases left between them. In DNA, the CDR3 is TGTGCCAGCTCACCACAACGGGGGCGCTTAACCGAGCAGTACTTC. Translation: CASSPQRGRLTEQYF.

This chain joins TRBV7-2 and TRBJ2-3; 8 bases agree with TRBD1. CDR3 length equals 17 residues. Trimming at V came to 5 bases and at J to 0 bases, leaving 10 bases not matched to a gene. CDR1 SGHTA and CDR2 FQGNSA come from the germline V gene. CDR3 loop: CASSLRQGKASTDTQYF. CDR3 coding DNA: TGTGCCAGCAGCCTTAGACAGGGGAAGGCTAGCACAGATACGCAGTATTTT.

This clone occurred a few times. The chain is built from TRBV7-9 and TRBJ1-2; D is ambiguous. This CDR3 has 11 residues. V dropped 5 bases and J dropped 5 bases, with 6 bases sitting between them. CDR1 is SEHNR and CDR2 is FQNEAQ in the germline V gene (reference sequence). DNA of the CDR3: TGTGCCAGCAGCGAAGCGTATGGCTACACCTTC. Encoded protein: CASSEAYGYTF.

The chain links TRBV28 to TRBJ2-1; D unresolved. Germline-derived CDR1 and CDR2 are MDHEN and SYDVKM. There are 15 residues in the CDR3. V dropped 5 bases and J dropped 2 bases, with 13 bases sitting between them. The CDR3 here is CASSPLIPPYNEQFF. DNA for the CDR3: TGTGCCAGCAGTCCTTTGATACCCCCCTACAATGAGCAGTTCTTC.

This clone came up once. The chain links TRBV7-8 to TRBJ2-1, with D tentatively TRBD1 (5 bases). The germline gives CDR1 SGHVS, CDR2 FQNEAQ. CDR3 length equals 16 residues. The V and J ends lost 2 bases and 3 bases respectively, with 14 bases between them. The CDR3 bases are TGTGCCAGCAGCTTATTCCAAGGGGTGATCTACAATGAGCAGTTCTTC. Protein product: CASSLFQGVIYNEQFF. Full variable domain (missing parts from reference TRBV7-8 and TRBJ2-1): GAGVSQSPRYKVAKRGQDVALRCDPISGHVSLFWYQQALGQGPEFLTYFQNEAQLDKSGLPSDRFFAERPEGSVSTLKIQRTQQEDSAVYLCASSLFQGVIYNEQFFGPGTRLTVL.

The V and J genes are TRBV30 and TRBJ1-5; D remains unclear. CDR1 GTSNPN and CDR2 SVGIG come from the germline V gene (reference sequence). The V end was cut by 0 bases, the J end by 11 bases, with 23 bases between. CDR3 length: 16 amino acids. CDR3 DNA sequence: TGTGCCTGGAGTGTAAGAGGGCAGTACCCCCCCTGGGCCCAGCATTTT. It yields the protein CAWSVRGQYPPWAQHF.

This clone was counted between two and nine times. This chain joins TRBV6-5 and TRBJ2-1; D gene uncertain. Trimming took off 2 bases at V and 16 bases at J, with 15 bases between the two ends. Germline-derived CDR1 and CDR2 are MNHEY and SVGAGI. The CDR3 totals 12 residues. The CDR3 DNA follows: TGTGCCAGCAGTTACACCGCCCCGGCCGTCTTCTTC. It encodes CASSYTAPAVFF.

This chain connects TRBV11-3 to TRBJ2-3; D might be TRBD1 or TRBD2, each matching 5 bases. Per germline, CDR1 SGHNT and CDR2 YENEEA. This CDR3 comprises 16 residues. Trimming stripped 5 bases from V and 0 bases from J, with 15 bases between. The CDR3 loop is CASSTASRGSTDTQYF. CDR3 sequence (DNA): TGTGCCAGCAGCACCGCCAGCCGGGGCAGCACAGATACGCAGTATTTT.

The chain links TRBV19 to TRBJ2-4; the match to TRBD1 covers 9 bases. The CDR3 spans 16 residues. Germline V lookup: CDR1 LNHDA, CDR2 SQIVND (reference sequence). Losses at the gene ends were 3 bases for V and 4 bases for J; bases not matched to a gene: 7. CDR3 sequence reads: CASSIRGQGPKNIQYF. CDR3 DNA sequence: TGTGCCAGTAGTATCCGGGGACAGGGTCCAAAAAACATTCAGTACTTC. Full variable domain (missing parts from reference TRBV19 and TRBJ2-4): DGGITQSPKYLFRKEGQNVTLSCEQNLNHDAMYWYRQDPGQGLRLIYYSQIVNDFQKGDIAEGYSVSREKKESFPLTVTSAQKNPTAFYLCASSIRGQGPKNIQYFGAGTRLSVL.

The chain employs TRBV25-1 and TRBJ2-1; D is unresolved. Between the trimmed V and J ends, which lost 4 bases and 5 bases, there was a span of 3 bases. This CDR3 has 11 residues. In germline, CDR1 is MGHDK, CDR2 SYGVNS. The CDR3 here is CASSGHNEQFF. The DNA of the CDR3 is TGTGCCAGCAGTGGGCACAATGAGCAGTTCTTC.

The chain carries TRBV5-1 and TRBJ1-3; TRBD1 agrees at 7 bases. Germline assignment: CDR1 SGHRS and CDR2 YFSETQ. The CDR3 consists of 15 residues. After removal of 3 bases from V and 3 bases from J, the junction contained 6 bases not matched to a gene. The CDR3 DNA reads TGCGCCAGCAGCTCCGGAACAGGGGATGGAAACACCATATATTTT. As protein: CASSSGTGDGNTIYF. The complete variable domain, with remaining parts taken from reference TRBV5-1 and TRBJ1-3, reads KAGVTQTPRYLIKTRGQQVTLSCSPISGHRSVSWYQQTPGQGLQFLFEYFSETQRNKGNFPGRFSGRQFSNSRSEMNVSTLELGDSALYLCASSSGTGDGNTIYFGEGSWLTVV.

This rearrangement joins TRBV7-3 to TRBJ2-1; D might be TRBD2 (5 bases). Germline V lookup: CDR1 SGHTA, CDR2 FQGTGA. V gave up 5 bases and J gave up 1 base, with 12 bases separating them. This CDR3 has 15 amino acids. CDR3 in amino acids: CASSPDWESYNEQFF. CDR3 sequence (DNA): TGTGCCAGCAGCCCCGATTGGGAGTCCTACAATGAGCAGTTCTTC.

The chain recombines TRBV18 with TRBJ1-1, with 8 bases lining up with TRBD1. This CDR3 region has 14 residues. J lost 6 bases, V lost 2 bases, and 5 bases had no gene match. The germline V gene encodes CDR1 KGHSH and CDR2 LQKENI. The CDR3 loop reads CASSPNQGAAEAFF. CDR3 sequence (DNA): TGTGCCAGCTCACCAAACCAGGGGGCCGCTGAAGCTTTCTTT.

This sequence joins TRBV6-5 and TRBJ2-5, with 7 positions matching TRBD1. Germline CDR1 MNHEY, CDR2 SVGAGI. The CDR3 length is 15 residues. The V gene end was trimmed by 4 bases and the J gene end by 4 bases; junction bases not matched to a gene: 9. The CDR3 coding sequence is TGTGCCAGCAGTTGGTACGACAGGGTTTCAGAGACCCAGTACTTC. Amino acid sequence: CASSWYDRVSETQYF.

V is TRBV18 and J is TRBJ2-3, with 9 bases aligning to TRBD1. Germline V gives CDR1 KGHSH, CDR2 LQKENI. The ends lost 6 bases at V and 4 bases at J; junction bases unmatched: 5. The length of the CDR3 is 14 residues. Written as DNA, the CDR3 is TGTGCCAGCTCCCGACAGGGGGTCTCAGATACGCAGTATTTT. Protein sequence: CASSRQGVSDTQYF.

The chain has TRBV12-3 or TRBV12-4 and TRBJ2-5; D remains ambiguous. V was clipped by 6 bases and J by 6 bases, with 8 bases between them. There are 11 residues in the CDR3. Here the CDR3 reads CASSLGQTQYF. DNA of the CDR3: TGTGCCAGCAGCCTCGGGCAGACCCAGTACTTC.

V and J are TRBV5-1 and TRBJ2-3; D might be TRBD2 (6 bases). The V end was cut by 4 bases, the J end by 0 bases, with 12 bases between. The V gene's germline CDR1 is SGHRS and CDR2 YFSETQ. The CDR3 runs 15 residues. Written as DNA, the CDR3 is TGCGCCAGCAGCCTACCGGGACTTAGCACAGATACGCAGTATTTT. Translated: CASSLPGLSTDTQYF.

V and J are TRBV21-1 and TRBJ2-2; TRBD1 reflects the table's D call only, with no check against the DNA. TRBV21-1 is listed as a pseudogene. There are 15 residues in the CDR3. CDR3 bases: TGTGCCAGCAGGGGGACAGGTTCTAACACCGGGGAGCTGTTTTTT. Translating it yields CASRGTGSNTGELFF.

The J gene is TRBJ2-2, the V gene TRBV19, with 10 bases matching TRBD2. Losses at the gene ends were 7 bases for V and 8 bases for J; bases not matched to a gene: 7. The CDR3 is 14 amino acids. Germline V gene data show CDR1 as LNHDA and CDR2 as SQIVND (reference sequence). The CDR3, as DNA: TGTGCCAGTACGTACTCTAGCGGGAGTGGGGAGCTGTTTTTT. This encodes CASTYSSGSGELFF.

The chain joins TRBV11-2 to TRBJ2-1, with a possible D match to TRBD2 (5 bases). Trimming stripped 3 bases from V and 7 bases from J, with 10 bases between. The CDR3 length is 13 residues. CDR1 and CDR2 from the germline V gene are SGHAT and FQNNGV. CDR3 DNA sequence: TGTGCCAGCAGCTTGGGGAGACGGAATGAGCAGTTCTTC. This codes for CASSLGRRNEQFF. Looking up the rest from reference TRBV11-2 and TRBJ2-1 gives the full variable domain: EAGVAQSPRYKIIEKRQSVAFWCNPISGHATLYWYQQILGQGPKLLIQFQNNGVVDDSQLPKDRFSAERLKGVDSTLKIQPAKLEDSAVYLCASSLGRRNEQFFGPGTRLTVL.